These 9 T cell receptor beta chains share one sample of origin, sequenced in a study of T cells after yellow fever vaccination. TCRdb reanalysed the 5' RACE reads using MiXCR and keeps one entry per CDR3 protein. Of hundreds of thousands of distinct CDR3 sequences listed, around 12% were seen once; the top ten hold more than 12%. The sequenced sample was PBMCs, obtained on the day of the yellow fever booster vaccination. The receptor source for this set is a man younger than 40 who received the YFV17D yellow fever vaccine.

The CDR3 DNA reads TGTGCTAGTGGACTGGGGACTAGCGGGAGGGAGAGAGAGACCCAGTACTTC. Its translation: CASGLGTSGRERETQYF. This chain links TRBV12-5 with TRBJ2-5; 16 bases match TRBD2. Germline V gene lookup returns CDR1 LGHNT and CDR2 FRNRAP. This CDR3 region has 17 residues. The junction had 8 bases not matched to a gene; V was cut back by 6 bases and J by 4 bases.

This clonotype was detected a few times. The chain recombines TRBV7-6 with TRBJ2-1; 9 nucleotides line up with TRBD2. In germline, CDR1 is SGHVS, CDR2 FNYEAQ. Trimming took 5 bases from V and 3 from J; bases not matched to a gene: 8. The length of the CDR3 is 16 residues. The CDR3 DNA follows: TGTGCCAGCAGCGCGTGGACTAGCGAATTCTACAATGAGCAGTTCTTC. This gives the protein CASSAWTSEFYNEQFF.

This clonotype has a count of ten or more. This chain uses TRBV7-2 with TRBJ2-1; 9 bases match TRBD1. V shed 5 bases and J 7 bases; nucleotides not matched to a gene: 9. Germline V gene data show CDR1 as SGHTA and CDR2 as FQGNSA. This CDR3 spans 15 amino acids. CDR3 sequence reads: CASSTRTGASNEQFF. The DNA for the CDR3 is TGTGCCAGCAGCACCAGGACAGGGGCATCGAATGAGCAGTTCTTC.

The chain recombines TRBV6-2 or TRBV6-3 with TRBJ1-1; D uncertain. The CDR3 length is 16 residues. Germline CDR1 is MNHEY and CDR2 is SVGEGT. V was pared by 3 bases and J by 1 base, with 15 bases between. As DNA, the CDR3 is TGTGCCAGCAGTTATCCCCCCCCCTTGGAGAACACTGAAGCTTTCTTT. It encodes CASSYPPPLENTEAFF.

This clonotype was observed a few times. This chain uses TRBV18 with TRBJ2-1, with D perhaps matching TRBD1 (6 bases). CDR3 length: 13 amino acids. V was pared by 1 base and J by 14 bases, with 15 bases between. The V gene's germline CDR1 is KGHSH and CDR2 LQKENI. CDR3: CASSPQGVGMEFF. Here the CDR3 DNA reads TGTGCCAGCTCACCACAGGGGGTCGGGATGGAGTTCTTC.

This clonotype was seen a handful of times. This chain joins TRBV12-3 or TRBV12-4 and TRBJ1-5, with 9 positions matching TRBD1. J was trimmed by 12 bases and V by 5 bases; bases with no gene match: 8. The CDR3 runs to 13 residues. The CDR3 protein is CASSGQGSLSQHF. CDR3 sequence (DNA): TGTGCCAGCAGTGGACAGGGGAGTTTGAGCCAGCATTTT.

This clonotype was counted ten times or more. The chain combines TRBV24-1 with TRBJ2-3, with a possible D match to TRBD2 (6 bases). Germline values: CDR1 KGHDR, CDR2 SFDVKD. Trimming cost V 4 bases and J 0 bases, with 16 bases left between them. The length of the CDR3 is 17 residues. This chain's CDR3 is CATSEGLRSGSTDTQYF. CDR3 sequence (DNA): TGTGCCACCAGTGAGGGTCTAAGGAGCGGGAGCACAGATACGCAGTATTTT.

A few counts support this clonotype. The chain links TRBV20-1 to TRBJ1-5, with D unresolved. Looked up from germline, CDR1 is DFQATT and CDR2 is SNEGSKA (reference sequence). Trimming shortened V by 0 bases and J by 4 bases, and 13 bases separated the two germline ends. This CDR3 contains 15 residues. CDR3 loop: CSARDGKRINQPQHF. The CDR3 nucleotides read TGCAGTGCTAGAGATGGGAAGCGCATAAATCAGCCCCAGCATTTT.

This clonotype was observed a few times. The chain employs TRBV5-1 and TRBJ1-6; TRBD1 matches 7 bases. Losses at the gene ends were 4 bases for V and 4 bases for J; bases not matched to a gene: 5. This CDR3 region has 15 residues. Germline V gene data show CDR1 as SGHRS and CDR2 as YFSETQ. The CDR3 DNA is TGCGCCAGCAGCAGCGGGACAGCTTATAATTCACCCCTCCACTTT. This gives the protein CASSSGTAYNSPLHF.